These 20 T cell receptor beta chains were all obtained from the same sample, sequenced in a study of neurological immune-mediated disorders. In TCRdb, the 5' RACE reads were re-called with MiXCR into one record per CDR3 protein. The sample consists of some 47,000 distinct CDR3 sequences, approximately 17% of them appearing once. The sequenced material came from PBMCs. These receptors all stem from a man in his sixties in good health.

A few counts support this clonotype. The V call is TRBV6-1, the J call TRBJ2-1, with a tentative D call TRBD2 (8 bases). V dropped 1 base and J dropped 2 bases, with 15 bases sitting between them. This CDR3 contains 17 residues. In germline, CDR1 is MNHNS, CDR2 SASEGT. As DNA, the CDR3 is TGTGCCAGCAGTGAAGAGGGGGCGGGGGGTCCCTACAATGAGCAGTTCTTC. Translating it yields CASSEEGAGGPYNEQFF.

This clonotype was counted many times. The V and J genes are TRBV15 and TRBJ2-7; 7 bases are a match to TRBD2. The CDR3 covers 15 residues. The trim removed 5 bases at V and 0 bases at J, leaving 7 bases unmatched. The germline CDR1 and CDR2 sequences are LNHNV and YYDKDF (reference sequence). CDR3 amino acids: CATSRRAGSSYEQYF. The CDR3 DNA is TGTGCCACCAGCCGCCGAGCGGGGAGCTCCTACGAGCAGTACTTC. The whole variable domain, remainder taken from reference TRBV15 and TRBJ2-7, is DAMVIQNPRYQVTQFGKPVTLSCSQTLNHNVMYWYQQKSSQAPKLLFHYYDKDFNNEADTPDNFQSRRPNTSFCFLDIRSPGLGDTAMYLCATSRRAGSSYEQYFGPGTRLTVT.

This clonotype has ten or more counts. The rearrangement uses TRBV12-3 or TRBV12-4 and TRBJ1-1, with 8 bases that match TRBD1. J was trimmed by 6 bases and V by 10 bases; bases with no gene match: 13. The CDR3 has 14 residues. The CDR3 nucleotides are TGTGCCACCTCTCCCATAACAGGGGGGTCTGAAGCTTTCTTT. Translation: CATSPITGGSEAFF.

This clonotype has at least ten counts. The chain joins TRBV5-6 to TRBJ1-6; 8 bases align to TRBD1. From germline, CDR1 is SGHDT and CDR2 YYEEEE. V shed 3 bases and J 10 bases; nucleotides not matched to a gene: 6. There are 14 residues in the CDR3. The CDR3 DNA reads as TGTGCCAGCAGCTCCCCCGACAGGGGCTCACCCCTCCACTTT. This encodes CASSSPDRGSPLHF.

As concerns this clonotype: A much more abundant neighbour one base away suggests this may be a read error. This chain joins TRBV29-1 and TRBJ1-2; the match to TRBD1 covers 8 bases. From germline, CDR1 is SQVTM and CDR2 ANQGSEA. J lost 10 bases, V lost 3 bases, and 19 bases had no gene match. The CDR3 is 16 residues long. The CDR3 region has the DNA TGCAGCGTTGAGGGGGGACTGCTGGGACAGGAAAATGACTACACCTTC. Its translation: CSVEGGLLGQENDYTF.

This clonotype was seen repeatedly, ten times or more. The chain uses TRBV20-1 and TRBJ1-4, with D maybe TRBD1 (5 bases). CDR3 length equals 13 residues. V was cut by 5 bases and J by 2 bases, with 9 bases left in between. In germline, CDR1 is DFQATT, CDR2 SNEGSKA (reference sequence). CDR3 in DNA: TGCAGTGCTGAAGGGGCTACTAATGAAAAACTGTTTTTT. Amino acids: CSAEGATNEKLFF.

This clonotype has at least ten counts. V is TRBV7-9 and J is TRBJ2-7; possibly TRBD1 for D (6 bases). CDR3 size: 14 residues. Germline loops: CDR1 SEHNR, CDR2 FQNEAQ (reference sequence). Trimming left V 3 bases short and J 5 bases short, with 14 bases between. CDR3 DNA sequence: TGTGCCAGCAGCTTGTCCGGGACATCTAACGAGCAGTACTTC. Translating it yields CASSLSGTSNEQYF.

This clonotype showed up many times. The chain has TRBV18 and TRBJ2-6, with a possible D match to TRBD1 (6 bases). Germline CDR1 KGHSH, CDR2 LQKENI. V lost 5 bases and J 5 bases, leaving 13 bases between the germline ends. The CDR3 consists of 15 residues. The CDR3 spells CASSVTGPRANVLTF. The CDR3 DNA sequence: TGTGCCAGCTCAGTGACAGGTCCCAGGGCCAACGTCCTGACTTTC.

This clonotype was observed many times. V gene TRBV29-1 combines with J gene TRBJ1-1; D gene unclear. Trimming stripped 1 base from V and 3 bases from J, with 12 bases between. This CDR3 is built from 14 residues. CDR1 and CDR2 from the germline V gene are SQVTM and ANQGSEA. Written as DNA, the CDR3 is TGCAGCGTTGAAGCACGGAGGTCGGACACTGAAGCTTTCTTT. Its translation: CSVEARRSDTEAFF.

The V gene is TRBV7-3, the J gene TRBJ2-3, with a possible D match to TRBD2 (5 bases). Germline CDR1 and CDR2: SGHTA and FQGTGA. V was pared by 9 bases and J by 3 bases, with 19 bases between. The CDR3 runs 15 residues. The CDR3 region is CASSPEATGTDTQYF. In DNA form, the CDR3 reads TGTGCCAGTAGTCCAGAGGCAACGGGAACAGATACGCAGTATTTT.

At least ten counts were recorded for this clonotype. V gene TRBV5-1 combines with J gene TRBJ2-1; D is undetermined. The germline V and J ends were trimmed by 6 bases and 0 bases, with 13 bases remaining between them. CDR1 is SGHRS and CDR2 is YFSETQ in the germline V gene. CDR3 length: 15 amino acids. CDR3 in DNA: TGCGCCAGCACCTTTACTCCAAGCTCCTACAATGAGCAGTTCTTC. Its protein product is CASTFTPSSYNEQFF.

At least ten counts were recorded for this clonotype. The V call is TRBV5-1, the J call TRBJ1-1, with 9 bases identical to TRBD1. V shed 7 bases and J 9 bases; nucleotides not matched to a gene: 16. This CDR3 is 15 amino acids long. Germline V gene sequence: CDR1 SGHRS, CDR2 YFSETQ. CDR3: CASFTQPGQGIQAFF. CDR3 coding DNA: TGCGCCAGCTTTACCCAACCGGGACAGGGAATTCAAGCTTTCTTT.

The rearrangement joins TRBV7-2 to TRBJ2-1, with D tentatively TRBD2 (7 bases). The CDR3 is made up of 16 amino acids. From germline, CDR1 is SGHTA and CDR2 FQGNSA. V was trimmed by 2 bases and J by 6 bases, leaving 17 bases between them. CDR3 sequence: CASSLWGGPRLNEQFF. CDR3 nucleotide sequence: TGTGCCAGCAGCTTATGGGGGGGCCCACGTCTCAATGAGCAGTTCTTC.

V gene TRBV20-1 combines with J gene TRBJ2-1, with D tentatively TRBD2 (6 bases). The germline V and J ends were trimmed by 2 bases and 0 bases, with 17 bases remaining between them. This CDR3 has 17 residues. Germline CDR1 and CDR2: DFQATT and SNEGSKA (reference sequence). In DNA, the CDR3 is TGCAGTGCTAGACCCCTCCGGGAGCAGAGCTCCTACAATGAGCAGTTCTTC. This codes for CSARPLREQSSYNEQFF.

This clonotype was picked up many times. J is TRBJ2-1 and V is TRBV11-2, with 12 bases that match TRBD2. CDR3 size: 16 residues. Germline V gene lookup returns CDR1 SGHAT and CDR2 FQNNGV. The trim removed 5 bases at V and 6 bases at J, leaving 8 bases unmatched. The DNA for the CDR3 is TGTGCCAGCAGCACCCCGACTAGCGGGAGCCCCAATGAGCAGTTCTTC. Encoded protein: CASSTPTSGSPNEQFF. Complete variable domain (other parts from reference TRBV11-2 and TRBJ2-1): EAGVAQSPRYKIIEKRQSVAFWCNPISGHATLYWYQQILGQGPKLLIQFQNNGVVDDSQLPKDRFSAERLKGVDSTLKIQPAKLEDSAVYLCASSTPTSGSPNEQFFGPGTRLTVL.

V usage is TRBV7-8 and J usage is TRBJ2-3, with 10 bases matching TRBD2. With 3 bases clipped from V and 15 bases from J, the junction kept 18 bases outside the gene matches. Germline V gene sequence: CDR1 SGHVS, CDR2 FQNEAQ. The CDR3 spans 16 residues. The CDR3 here is CASSFDASGSTDTHYF. The CDR3 bases are TGTGCCAGCAGCTTTGACGCTAGCGGGAGCACAGATACACATTATTTT. Supplemented by reference TRBV7-8 and TRBJ2-3, the full variable domain reads GAGVSQSPRYKVAKRGQDVALRCDPISGHVSLFWYQQALGQGPEFLTYFQNEAQLDKSGLPSDRFFAERPEGSVSTLKIQRTQQEDSAVYLCASSFDASGSTDTHYFGPGTRLTVL.

In this sample, this clonotype turned up many times. The chain employs TRBV7-9 and TRBJ1-1; tentative D call: TRBD1 (5 bases). The ends were cut back, 1 base at V and 4 bases at J, with 13 bases in the middle. Germline-derived CDR1 and CDR2 are SEHNR and FQNEAQ (reference sequence). This CDR3 spans 15 amino acids. CDR3 nucleotides: TGTGCCAGCAGCTTAGACGGGGGTTGGGGCACTGAAGCTTTCTTT. Its translation is CASSLDGGWGTEAFF.

For the CDR3, the DNA is TGTGCCAGCAGCCGCAGGTCATTGGGAGAGACCCAGTACTTC. This translates into CASSRRSLGETQYF. The chain carries TRBV6-1 and TRBJ2-5; no firm D call. This CDR3 has 14 residues. Germline CDR1 MNHNS, CDR2 SASEGT. V gave up 6 bases and J gave up 4 bases, with 15 bases separating them.

At least ten counts were recorded for this clonotype. The chain has TRBV5-1 and TRBJ1-1; maybe TRBD1 (6 bases). This CDR3 has 15 residues. Per germline, CDR1 SGHRS and CDR2 YFSETQ. V lost 0 bases and J lost 4, with 13 bases in between. The CDR3 spells CASSLEQGRGTEAFF. The CDR3 bases are TGCGCCAGCAGCTTGGAACAGGGAAGGGGCACTGAAGCTTTCTTT.

There are a few counts of this clonotype. This sequence joins TRBV29-1 and TRBJ2-2, with TRBD1 identical over 9 bases. CDR1 is SQVTM, CDR2 ANQGSEA, per germline. The CDR3 consists of 13 residues. The junction had 1 base not matched to a gene; V was cut back by 4 bases and J by 4 bases. CDR3 protein: CSVVTGGTGELFF. The CDR3 nucleotides are TGCAGCGTTGTGACAGGGGGCACCGGGGAGCTGTTTTTT.